This TCR beta chain was profiled in a study of blood T cell repertoires in COVID-19. Study summary: COVID-19 samples from acute and convalescent phases originated in the United States, Italy and Spain. PBMCs, B-cell-depleted T cells, or T cells were the source of the cDNA or gDNA that made up the material.

The Seattle site enrolled patients during active infection and followed them longitudinally. In the study's own analysis: Reference gene primer amplification in the assay estimated nucleated cell counts. Clones were read by immunoSEQ multiplex PCR, and TCRdb kept only the in-frame ones, dropping some. The V and J calls and the clone size are those of that table, but D and trimming were determined from the DNA. The sample consists of some 200,000 clones, around 80% of them appearing once. CDR1 MNHEY and CDR2 SVGAGI come from the germline V gene. The CDR3 is 13 amino acids. The J segment lost 1 base and the V segment lost 8 bases, leaving 3 bases of the junction unmatched.

The sample consisted of peripheral blood. The receptor comes from an older woman with COVID-19, enrolled during active disease. The chain links TRBV6-5 to TRBJ2-3; TRBD2 agrees at 7 bases. CDR3 in amino acids: CASLSGGTDTQYF. The DNA of the CDR3 is TGTGCCAGCTTGAGCGGGGGCACAGATACGCAGTATTTT.